The 18 T cell receptor beta chains given below trace back to one sample, sequenced in a study of PD-L1 blockade in urothelial cancer. Sequencing was performed with immunoSEQ multiplex PCR; in TCRdb, only in-frame clones are kept and a portion is missing. The sample carries about 38,000 clones, roughly 90% recorded once. This specimen was PBMCs, taken around atezolizumab (anti-PD-L1) treatment. Receptors were obtained from a man aged 70 or older with urothelial cancer.

This rearrangement joins TRBV7-3 to TRBJ1-1, with D unclear. CDR3 length: 13 amino acids. The germline CDR1 and CDR2 sequences are SGHTA and FQGTGA. V lost 5 bases and J 4 bases, leaving 11 bases between the germline ends. CDR3 in DNA: TGTGCCAGCAGCCCGACTGGTGGCACTGAAGCTTTCTTT. Protein product: CASSPTGGTEAFF.

The chain has TRBV11-2 and TRBJ1-4; 8 nucleotides agree with TRBD1. V was pared by 5 bases and J by 5 bases, with 4 bases of the junction left unmatched. Per the germline V gene, CDR1 is SGHAT and CDR2 is FQNNGV. The CDR3 contains 14 residues. In DNA form, the CDR3 reads TGTGCCAGCAGCCTAACAGGGGGGAATGAAAAACTGTTTTTT. Amino acid sequence: CASSLTGGNEKLFF.

The rearrangement joins TRBV5-1 to TRBJ2-3; 8 bases map to TRBD2. Per germline, CDR1 SGHRS and CDR2 YFSETQ. This CDR3 contains 15 residues. Germline trimming cut 5 bases from V and 5 bases from J; bases unmatched to any gene: 10. Here the CDR3 DNA reads TGCGCCAGCAGTCGGGGGGCGGGAGGAGGAGATACGCAGTATTTT. The encoded protein is CASSRGAGGGDTQYF.

This chain uses TRBV19 with TRBJ2-1; 11 nucleotides line up with TRBD2. The germline gives CDR1 LNHDA, CDR2 SQIVND (reference sequence). The CDR3 is 15 amino acids. J lost 2 bases, V lost 8 bases, and 5 bases had no gene match. The CDR3 DNA is TGTGCCAGTGCTAGTAGCGGGAGGGCCTACAATGAGCAGTTCTTC. As protein: CASASSGRAYNEQFF.

This chain links TRBV2 with TRBJ1-5, with TRBD1 identical over 7 bases. The CDR3 extends over 15 amino acids. Germline V lookup: CDR1 SNHLY, CDR2 FYNNEI. V was clipped by 6 bases and J by 7 bases; unmatched bases: 12. In DNA, the CDR3 is TGTGCCAGCAGCAAAGAGGGCAGGGGGAAGCAGCCCCAGCATTTT. Translated: CASSKEGRGKQPQHF. Supplemented by reference TRBV2 and TRBJ1-5, the full variable domain reads EPEVTQTPSHQVTQMGQEVILRCVPISNHLYFYWYRQILGQKVEFLVSFYNNEISEKSEIFDDQFSVERPDGSNFTLKIRSTKLEDSAMYFCASSKEGRGKQPQHFGDGTRLSIL.

This chain uses TRBV28 with TRBJ2-6; D is unclear. CDR1 is MDHEN, CDR2 SYDVKM, per germline. Trimming removed 6 bases from V and 1 base from J, with 4 bases in between. The CDR3 has 13 amino acids. This chain's CDR3 is CASRRSGANVLTF. Here the CDR3 DNA reads TGTGCCAGCAGGCGATCTGGGGCCAACGTCCTGACTTTC.

The chain is built from TRBV5-4 and TRBJ2-5; 8 nucleotides align to TRBD1. Trimming at V came to 4 bases and at J to 4 bases, leaving 6 bases not matched to a gene. Germline V CDR1 and CDR2: SGHNT, YYREEE (reference sequence). This CDR3 spans 14 amino acids. This CDR3 is CASSIKQGGETQYF. The CDR3 DNA is TGTGCCAGCAGCATAAAACAGGGGGGAGAGACCCAGTACTTC.

The chain combines TRBV5-4 with TRBJ2-6; D unclear. The CDR3 runs 13 residues. V lost 4 bases, J lost 2 bases, and 4 bases lay in between. In germline, CDR1 is SGHNT, CDR2 YYREEE (reference sequence). The CDR3 reads CASSQAGANVLTF. The DNA of the CDR3 is TGTGCCAGCAGCCAGGCTGGGGCCAACGTCCTGACTTTC.

The chain combines TRBV25-1 with TRBJ2-1; 10 bases are a match to TRBD1. The germline V gene has CDR1 MGHDK and CDR2 SYGVNS. This CDR3 is 18 amino acids long. Germline trimming cut 3 bases from V and 4 bases from J; bases unmatched to any gene: 12. DNA for the CDR3: TGTGCCAGCAGTGACGACAGGGGGCGTTCCCACCGATACAATGAGCAGTTCTTC. Residues: CASSDDRGRSHRYNEQFF.

The CDR3 protein is CASSERPDPGKTQYF. In DNA form, the CDR3 reads TGTGCCAGCAGCGAGAGGCCGGATCCCGGGAAGACCCAGTACTTC. The chain couples TRBV9 to TRBJ2-5, with a weak D call TRBD2 (5 bases). Germline CDR1 reads SGDLS; CDR2 reads YYNGEE. The ends were cut back, 3 bases at V and 6 bases at J, with 18 bases in the middle. The CDR3 contains 15 residues.

This chain joins TRBV5-1 and TRBJ2-2; 11 bases are a match to TRBD2. The trim removed 3 bases at V and 5 bases at J, leaving 3 bases unmatched. The CDR3 covers 15 residues. Germline V gives CDR1 SGHRS, CDR2 YFSETQ. The CDR3 coding sequence is TGCGCCAGCAGCTCTACTAGCGGGAGAACCGGGGAGCTGTTTTTT. This sequence encodes CASSSTSGRTGELFF.

J is TRBJ1-2 and V is TRBV27; 7 bases agree with TRBD1. The CDR3 covers 13 residues. Germline assignment: CDR1 MNHEY and CDR2 SMNVEV (reference sequence). The V and J ends lost 6 bases and 4 bases, in that order; junction bases with no gene match: 5. CDR3 sequence (DNA): TGTGCCAGCAGACTGCAGGGGGGCTATGGCTACACCTTC. Translating it yields CASRLQGGYGYTF.

This clone was observed a few times. J is TRBJ2-1 and V is TRBV9; tentatively, D is TRBD2 (6 bases). Germline CDR1 SGDLS, CDR2 YYNGEE. This CDR3 comprises 15 residues. V was cut by 0 bases and J by 4 bases, with 11 bases left in between. This CDR3 is CASSVVGTPYNEQFF. In DNA form, the CDR3 reads TGTGCCAGCAGCGTAGTAGGGACTCCTTACAATGAGCAGTTCTTC. Full variable domain (missing parts from reference TRBV9 and TRBJ2-1): DSGVTQTPKHLITATGQRVTLRCSPRSGDLSVYWYQQSLDQGLQFLIQYYNGEERAKGNILERFSAQQFPDLHSELNLSSLELGDSALYFCASSVVGTPYNEQFFGPGTRLTVL.

The rearrangement uses TRBV6-1 and TRBJ2-1, with D tentatively TRBD2 (6 bases). This CDR3 region has 15 residues. V lost 6 bases and J lost 5, with 17 bases in between. Germline lookup yields CDR1 MNHNS and CDR2 SASEGT. CDR3 loop: CASRETSASHNEQFF. In DNA form, the CDR3 reads TGTGCCAGCAGGGAGACTAGTGCGTCGCACAATGAGCAGTTCTTC.

The chain combines TRBV19 with TRBJ2-4; TRBD2 matches at 7 bases. Germline loops: CDR1 LNHDA, CDR2 SQIVND (reference sequence). CDR3 length: 13 residues. Trimming cost V 10 bases and J 0 bases; bases outside gene matches: 3. The CDR3 coding sequence is TGTGCCACAGCGGGGACAGCCAAAAACATTCAGTACTTC. Translated: CATAGTAKNIQYF.

The chain carries TRBV5-1 and TRBJ2-1, with D possibly being TRBD2 (6 bases). This CDR3 is built from 16 residues. V lost 4 bases, J lost 0 bases, and 14 bases lay in between. Germline V gene lookup returns CDR1 SGHRS and CDR2 YFSETQ. DNA for the CDR3: TGCGCCAGCAGCGCCCGGGACTTGAGCTCCTACAATGAGCAGTTCTTC. This codes for CASSARDLSSYNEQFF.

This chain links TRBV5-8 with TRBJ2-5; 9 bases agree with TRBD1. From germline, CDR1 is SGHTS and CDR2 YDEGEE. This CDR3 is built from 14 residues. With 4 bases clipped from V and 5 bases from J, the junction kept 6 bases outside the gene matches. CDR3 loop: CASSLDRGGETQYF. The DNA of the CDR3 is TGTGCCAGCAGCCTGGACAGGGGTGGGGAGACCCAGTACTTC.

This chain uses TRBV7-2 with TRBJ2-1, with 11 bases that match TRBD2. This CDR3 has 15 residues. The ends lost 3 bases at V and 8 bases at J; junction bases unmatched: 6. Germline V gene lookup returns CDR1 SGHTA and CDR2 FQGNSA. CDR3: CASSFASGRYDEQFF. The CDR3 region has the DNA TGTGCCAGCAGCTTCGCTAGCGGGAGGTATGATGAGCAGTTCTTC.